The entry below describes one T cell receptor (beta chain). Its specificity is unknown. Libraries were prepared by immunoSEQ multiplex PCR; TCRdb keeps only in-frame clonotypes and omits some of them. The sample carries roughly 260,000 clones, just over 90% recorded once. The source of the sample is a study of T cell responses to AZD1222 COVID-19 vaccine. Study-level results: Variant regions that are unmutated are reportedly the target of nearly half of spike-specific TCRs.

Germline values: CDR1 SGHRS, CDR2 YFSETQ. Germline trimming cut 9 bases from V and 5 bases from J; bases unmatched to any gene: 11. The CDR3 consists of 13 residues. Sample: peripheral blood, taken on day 0 of AZD1222 vaccination. This sequence was found in an adult in good health. The chain recombines TRBV5-1 with TRBJ2-7; 7 bases match TRBD1. CDR3 sequence: CATQSTGNDEQYF. CDR3 nucleotide sequence: TGCGCCACTCAATCGACAGGGAACGACGAGCAGTACTTC.